The table lists the clone carrying this T cell receptor beta chain with a few counts. Sequenced by immunoSEQ multiplex PCR; TCRdb stores in-frame clones only, minus some. The sample includes some 200,000 clones, just over 90% of them seen just once. The CDR3 runs 14 residues. CDR1 and CDR2 from the germline V gene are LNHDA and SQIVND (reference sequence). J gave up 7 bases and V 5 bases, and 10 bases lay outside the gene matches. These data belong to a study of T cell responses to AZD1222 COVID-19 vaccine. The receptor was derived from an adult in good health. The V and J genes are TRBV19 and TRBJ2-5; 7 bases map to TRBD1. The sequences come from peripheral blood, collected on day 0 of AZD1222 vaccination. The CDR3, as DNA: TGTGCCAGTAGTTTTAATGGTGAGGGGGCGACCCAGTACTTC. Its protein is CASSFNGEGATQYF.